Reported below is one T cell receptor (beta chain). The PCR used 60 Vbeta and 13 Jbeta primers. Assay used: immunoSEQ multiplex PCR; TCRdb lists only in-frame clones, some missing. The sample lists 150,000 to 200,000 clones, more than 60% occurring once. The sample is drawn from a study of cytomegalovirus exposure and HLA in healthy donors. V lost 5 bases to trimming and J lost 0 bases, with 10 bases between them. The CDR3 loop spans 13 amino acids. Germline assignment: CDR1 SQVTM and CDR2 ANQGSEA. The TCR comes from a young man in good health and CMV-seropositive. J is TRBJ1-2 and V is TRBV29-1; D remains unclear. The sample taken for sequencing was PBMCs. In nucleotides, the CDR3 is TGCAGCGTTTACAGAGCCTCTAACTATGGCTACACCTTC. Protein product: CSVYRASNYGYTF.